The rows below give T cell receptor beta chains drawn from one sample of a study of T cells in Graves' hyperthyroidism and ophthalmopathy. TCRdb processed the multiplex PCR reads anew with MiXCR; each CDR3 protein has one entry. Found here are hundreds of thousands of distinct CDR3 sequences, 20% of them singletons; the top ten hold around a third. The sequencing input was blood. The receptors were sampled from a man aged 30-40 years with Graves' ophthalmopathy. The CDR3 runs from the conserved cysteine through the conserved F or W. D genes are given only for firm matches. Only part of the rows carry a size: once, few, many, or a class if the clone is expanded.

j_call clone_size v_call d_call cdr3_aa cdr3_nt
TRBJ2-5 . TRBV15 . CATSRDLAGPTQYF TGTGCCACCAGCAGAGACCTTGCCGGGCCCACCCAGTACTTC
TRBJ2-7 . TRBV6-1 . CASSHGQHYEQYF TGTGCCAGCAGCCACGGACAGCACTACGAGCAGTACTTC
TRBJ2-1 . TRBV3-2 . CASSRGTSAYNEQFF TGTGCCAGCAGCCGTGGGACTAGCGCCTACAATGAGCAGTTCTTC
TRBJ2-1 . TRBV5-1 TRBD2 CASQARTSGRTEQFF TGCGCCAGCCAGGCCCGGACTAGCGGGAGAACTGAGCAGTTCTTC
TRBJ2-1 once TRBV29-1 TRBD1 CSVGGDRGNEQFF TGCAGCGTTGGTGGGGACAGGGGCAATGAGCAGTTCTTC
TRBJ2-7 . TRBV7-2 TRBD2 CASSLMPSGAYEQYF TGTGCCAGCAGCTTAATGCCTAGCGGAGCCTACGAGCAGTACTTC
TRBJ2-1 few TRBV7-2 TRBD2 CASSSRSGTSGRSSYNEQFF TGTGCCAGCAGCAGCCGATCCGGGACTAGCGGGAGGAGCTCCTACAATGAGCAGTTCTTC
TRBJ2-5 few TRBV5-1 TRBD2 CASRPGPSGSLETQYF TGCGCCAGCAGGCCGGGGCCTAGCGGGAGCCTGGAGACCCAGTACTTC
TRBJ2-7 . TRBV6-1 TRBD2 CASSPSGRLSYEQYF TGTGCCAGCAGTCCTAGCGGGAGACTCTCCTACGAGCAGTACTTC
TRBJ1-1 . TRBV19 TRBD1 CASRPGQGWGEAFF TGTGCCAGCCGCCCGGGACAGGGTTGGGGTGAAGCTTTCTTT
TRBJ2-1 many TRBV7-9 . CASSLALGINEQFF TGTGCCAGCAGCTTAGCGCTGGGGATCAATGAGCAGTTCTTC
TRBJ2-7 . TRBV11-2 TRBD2 CASSLAGGAVFYEQYF TGTGCCAGCAGCTTAGCGGGAGGGGCTGTTTTCTACGAGCAGTACTTC
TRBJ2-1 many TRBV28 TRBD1 CASSGTAYNEQFF TGTGCCAGTTCCGGGACAGCCTACAATGAGCAGTTCTTC
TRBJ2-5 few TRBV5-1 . CASSLLAGPREGTQYF TGTGCCAGCAGCTTGCTGGCGGGACCTCGAGAAGGGACCCAGTACTTC
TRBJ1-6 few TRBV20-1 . CSARDQGENSPLHF TGCAGTGCTAGAGATCAGGGCGAAAATTCACCCCTCCACTTT
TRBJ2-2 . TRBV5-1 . CASSQGGTANTGELFF TGCGCCAGCAGTCAAGGAGGGACAGCGAACACCGGGGAGCTGTTTTTT
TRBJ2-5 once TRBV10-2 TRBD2 CASAGDLRGETQYF TGCGCCAGCGCGGGAGACCTAAGGGGAGAGACCCAGTACTTC
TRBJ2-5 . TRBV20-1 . CSARDGSRRSETQYF TGCAGTGCTAGAGATGGCAGCAGGAGATCAGAGACCCAGTACTTC
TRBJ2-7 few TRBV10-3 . CAISGPGTPYEQYF TGTGCCATCAGTGGACCCGGGACACCCTACGAGCAGTACTTC
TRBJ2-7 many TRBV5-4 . CASSSWGTLAYEQYF TGTGCCAGCAGCTCCTGGGGGACTCTTGCCTACGAGCAGTACTTC
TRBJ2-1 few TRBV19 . CASRLDRSSYNEQFF TGTGCCAGTAGGCTCGACAGGAGCTCCTACAATGAGCAGTTCTTC
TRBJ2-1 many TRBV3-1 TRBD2 CASSQAGGRNEQFF TGTGCCAGCAGCCAAGCGGGAGGTCGGAATGAGCAGTTCTTC
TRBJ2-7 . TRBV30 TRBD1 CALGQVNSYEQYF TGTGCCTTGGGACAGGTCAACTCCTACGAGCAGTACTTC
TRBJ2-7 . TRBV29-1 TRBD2 CSVEDGLAGVTYEQYF TGCAGCGTTGAAGACGGACTAGCGGGAGTCACCTACGAGCAGTACTTC
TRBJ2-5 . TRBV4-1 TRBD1 CASSQDSRTGAVETQYF TGCGCCAGCAGCCAAGATTCCAGGACAGGGGCCGTCGAGACCCAGTACTTC
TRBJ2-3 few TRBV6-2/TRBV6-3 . CASSPGQVGIAGTFSTDTQYF TGTGCCAGCAGTCCCGGACAGGTCGGAATAGCGGGGACCTTTAGCACAGATACGCAGTATTTT
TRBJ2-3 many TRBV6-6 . CASSYSTGITDTQYF TGTGCCAGCAGTTACTCGACCGGAATCACAGATACGCAGTATTTT
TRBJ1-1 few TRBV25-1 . CASSETTVAFF TGTGCCAGCAGTGAAACGACAGTAGCTTTCTTT
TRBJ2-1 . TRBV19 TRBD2 CASSMMASGRSYNEQFF TGTGCCAGTAGTATGATGGCTAGCGGGAGGTCCTACAATGAGCAGTTCTTC
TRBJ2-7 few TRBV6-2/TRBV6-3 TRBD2 CASSSYGRGYEQYF TGTGCCAGCAGTTCCTACGGGAGGGGCTACGAGCAGTACTTC
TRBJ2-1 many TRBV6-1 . CASSPWAGADEQFF TGTGCCAGCAGTCCCTGGGCAGGGGCTGACGAGCAGTTCTTC
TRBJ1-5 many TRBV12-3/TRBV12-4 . CASSTDRNQPQHF TGTGCCAGCAGCACAGACAGGAATCAGCCCCAGCATTTT
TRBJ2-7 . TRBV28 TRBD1 CASTSPRGGRRSYEQHF TGTGCCAGCACCTCCCCTCGAGGGGGCCGCCGGTCCTACGAGCAGCACTTC
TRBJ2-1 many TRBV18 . CASSSRPQGEQFF TGTGCCAGCTCATCACGCCCCCAAGGGGAGCAGTTCTTC
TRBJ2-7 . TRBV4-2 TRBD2 CASSQEGGMTSGSWWQYF TGTGCCAGCAGCCAAGAGGGGGGAATGACTAGCGGGAGCTGGTGGCAGTACTTC
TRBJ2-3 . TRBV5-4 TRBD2 CASSPTSFTDTQYF TGTGCCAGCAGCCCGACTAGCTTCACAGATACGCAGTATTTT
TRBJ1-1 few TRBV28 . CASWGGSEAFF TGTGCCAGCTGGGGGGGGTCTGAAGCTTTCTTT
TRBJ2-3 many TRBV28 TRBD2 CASSTTSGSADTQYF TGTGCCAGCAGTACGACTAGCGGGAGTGCAGATACGCAGTATTTT
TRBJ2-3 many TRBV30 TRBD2 CAWSLAGDRDTQYF TGTGCCTGGAGTTTAGCGGGAGACCGAGATACGCAGTATTTT